The 32 T cell receptor beta chains presented below share a single source sample, sequenced in a study of cytomegalovirus exposure and HLA in healthy donors. The PCR made use of 60 Vbeta and 13 Jbeta primers. The data were produced by immunoSEQ multiplex PCR, yet TCRdb's version contains in-frame clones alone and is incomplete. The data show 150,000 to 200,000 clones, 70% to 80% seen once. The sequencing input was PBMCs. The receptors shown here come from a woman between 45 and 60 years old in good health and CMV-seronegative.

There are a few counts of this clone. J is TRBJ2-7 and V is TRBV5-4; the D gene is possibly TRBD2 (6 bases). The V end lost 6 bases, the J end lost 3 bases, and 19 bases lay between the germline ends. The CDR3 extends over 15 amino acids. Germline V gene sequence: CDR1 SGHNT, CDR2 YYREEE (reference sequence). CDR3 nucleotide sequence: TGTGCCAGCACCGTTAGCGGTTTGGGGAACTACGAGCAGTACTTC. Residues: CASTVSGLGNYEQYF.

This clone was observed a handful of times. The chain carries TRBV4-2 and TRBJ2-7; D not resolved. Trimming cost V 0 bases and J 1 base, with 7 bases left between them. This CDR3 region has 14 residues. Germline V gene data show CDR1 as LGHNA and CDR2 as YNFKEQ. The CDR3 spells CASSQDAGSYEQYF. The CDR3 DNA follows: TGTGCCAGCAGCCAAGACGCCGGGTCCTACGAGCAGTACTTC.

This clone occurred a few times. The chain uses TRBV19 and TRBJ2-3; D might be TRBD2 (5 bases). CDR3 length: 16 residues. The ends were cut back, 5 bases at V and 3 bases at J, with 18 bases in the middle. CDR1 is LNHDA and CDR2 is SQIVND in the germline V gene (reference sequence). CDR3 nucleotide sequence: TGTGCCAGTAGTCTTCGGTTGAGAGGGCTAACAGATACGCAGTATTTT. It codes for CASSLRLRGLTDTQYF.

V and J are TRBV7-8 and TRBJ1-1, with 7 bases lining up with TRBD1. CDR3 length equals 15 residues. V lost 5 bases, J lost 7 bases, and 13 bases stayed unmatched. The germline CDR1 and CDR2 sequences are SGHVS and FQNEAQ. The CDR3 is CASSIDTGAGVEAFF. CDR3 DNA: TGTGCCAGCAGCATAGACACAGGGGCCGGAGTTGAAGCTTTCTTT.

In regard to this clone: The same CDR3 can be traced to other DNA sequences in this sample. CDR3 DNA: TGTGCCAGCAGCTTATTCGGCCTCTCTAGTGGGAGCATCGACGAGCAGTACTTC. The encoded protein is CASSLFGLSSGSIDEQYF. This chain uses TRBV7-2 with TRBJ2-7; a weak D match, TRBD2 (5 bases). The CDR3 consists of 18 residues. Germline assignment: CDR1 SGHTA and CDR2 FQGNSA. V lost 2 bases to trimming and J lost 5 bases, with 25 bases between them.

This clone was counted once. The rearrangement uses TRBV7-8 and TRBJ2-3; a possible D gene is TRBD1 (6 bases). V was trimmed by 1 base and J by 4 bases, leaving 9 bases between them. CDR3 length: 14 amino acids. CDR1 is SGHVS, CDR2 FQNEAQ, per germline. For the CDR3, the DNA is TGTGCCAGCAGCTTAGTAGGGGGAGCAGATACGCAGTATTTT. This sequence encodes CASSLVGGADTQYF.

Turning to this clone: Other DNA variants within this sample encode the same CDR3. The gene calls are TRBV6-5 and TRBJ2-1, with 11 nucleotides matching TRBD2. Germline V CDR1 and CDR2: MNHEY, SVGAGI. J lost 4 bases, V lost 6 bases, and 2 bases had no gene match. CDR3 length: 14 residues. The CDR3 DNA follows: TGTGCCAGCAGCCGGACTAGCGGGTACAATGAGCAGTTCTTC. This encodes CASSRTSGYNEQFF.

The chain carries TRBV9 and TRBJ1-3; tentative D call: TRBD1 (5 bases). Germline V lookup: CDR1 SGDLS, CDR2 YYNGEE. Trimming removed 3 bases at V and 0 bases at J, with 19 bases between. The CDR3 spans 18 residues. The DNA of the CDR3 is TGTGCCAGCAGCGCTTCAACGGGGGGGAGCCTCTCTGGAAACACCATATATTTT. Residues: CASSASTGGSLSGNTIYF.

This chain links TRBV2 with TRBJ2-2; TRBD2 agrees at 14 bases. The trim removed 6 bases at V and 4 bases at J, leaving 4 bases unmatched. There are 16 residues in the CDR3. Per germline, CDR1 SNHLY and CDR2 FYNNEI. CDR3 residues: CASRETSGRGTGELFF. The CDR3 DNA reads as TGTGCCAGCAGAGAGACTAGCGGGAGGGGCACCGGGGAGCTGTTTTTT.

In DNA, the CDR3 is TGTGCCAGCAGTCGGGAGGGGGTCAGGACCGGGGAGCTGTTTTTT. Its translation is CASSREGVRTGELFF. The chain uses TRBV6-5 and TRBJ2-2, with 8 bases fitting TRBD2. The CDR3 runs to 15 residues. The ends lost 5 bases at V and 5 bases at J; junction bases unmatched: 7. Germline V gives CDR1 MNHEY, CDR2 SVGAGI.

The genes are TRBV21-1 and TRBJ2-6; the D call TRBD1 from the table was never checked on the DNA. TRBV21-1 represents a pseudogene. This CDR3 region has 17 residues. CDR3 loop: CASSKVEGASGANVLTF. The CDR3 DNA sequence: TGTGCCAGCAGCAAAGTTGAGGGGGCAAGTGGGGCCAACGTCCTGACTTTC.

The rearrangement links TRBV6-1 to TRBJ2-1; D may be TRBD2 (7 bases). The CDR3 runs to 16 residues. V was cut by 3 bases and J by 8 bases, with 20 bases left in between. Germline values: CDR1 MNHNS, CDR2 SASEGT. This CDR3 is CASSDPRRGGGDEQFF. CDR3 DNA sequence: TGTGCCAGCAGTGACCCCCGAAGGGGGGGCGGGGATGAGCAGTTCTTC.

The chain is built from TRBV9 and TRBJ2-7, with TRBD1 matching over 7 bases. V gave up 0 bases and J gave up 3 bases; unmatched junction bases: 3. The CDR3 is 14 amino acids. In germline, CDR1 is SGDLS, CDR2 YYNGEE. CDR3: CASSVGSGGYEQYF. The CDR3 nucleotides are TGTGCCAGCAGCGTAGGTTCAGGGGGCTACGAGCAGTACTTC.

The rearrangement uses TRBV7-8 and TRBJ1-1, with D perhaps matching TRBD1 (5 bases). The CDR3 has 14 amino acids. The germline CDR1 and CDR2 sequences are SGHVS and FQNEAQ. V lost 4 bases and J 3 bases, leaving 12 bases between the germline ends. The CDR3 loop reads CASSWGGVDTEAFF. The DNA of the CDR3 is TGTGCCAGCAGCTGGGGGGGGGTAGACACTGAAGCTTTCTTT.

This clone was recorded a few times. The J gene is TRBJ2-7, the V gene TRBV7-9; 11 bases are shared with TRBD1. The CDR3 runs 12 residues. The ends lost 5 bases at V and 7 bases at J; junction bases unmatched: 1. CDR1 and CDR2 from the germline V gene are SEHNR and FQNEAQ (reference sequence). This CDR3 is CASSGTGGEQYF. CDR3 bases: TGTGCCAGCAGCGGGACAGGGGGTGAGCAGTACTTC.

The V call is TRBV10-3, the J call TRBJ1-5; 8 bases fit TRBD1. Germline V gives CDR1 ENHRY, CDR2 SYGVKD. There are 16 residues in the CDR3. The J segment lost 7 bases and the V segment lost 0 bases, leaving 8 bases of the junction unmatched. CDR3 in amino acids: CAISESDRVKGQPQHF. The CDR3 DNA sequence: TGTGCCATCAGTGAGTCGGACAGGGTGAAAGGCCAGCCCCAGCATTTT.

J is TRBJ1-5 and V is TRBV28; TRBD1 matches 7 bases. Germline CDR1 and CDR2: MDHEN and SYDVKM. There are 13 residues in the CDR3. The V segment lost 6 bases and the J segment 6 bases; nucleotides outside the gene matches: 5. The CDR3 bases are TGTGCCAGCAGCACAGGGGTACTTCAGCCCCAGCATTTT. It encodes CASSTGVLQPQHF.

This clone was detected once. One end of the junction does not line up with germline, which may come from a read error. The chain couples TRBV7-9 to TRBJ1-1, with a weak D call TRBD1 (6 bases). The CDR3 length is 16 residues. Germline V CDR1 and CDR2: SEHNR, FQNEAQ (reference sequence). The CDR3 coding sequence is TGTTCCAGCACCCCCTCTCCGGGGACACCGAACACTGAAGCTTTCTTT. Its translation: CSSTPSPGTPNTEAFF.

The rearrangement uses TRBV11-1 and TRBJ2-7; 13 positions match TRBD2. This CDR3 has 15 residues. Germline V gives CDR1 SGHAT, CDR2 FQDESV (reference sequence). With 5 bases clipped from V and 3 bases from J, the junction kept 4 bases outside the gene matches. CDR3 region: CASSGGLAGSYEQYF. Here the CDR3 DNA reads TGTGCCAGCAGCGGGGGACTAGCGGGAAGCTACGAGCAGTACTTC.

This chain joins TRBV4-1 and TRBJ2-3, with 11 nucleotides matching TRBD2. Per the germline V gene, CDR1 is MGHRA and CDR2 is YSYEKL. The ends lost 5 bases at V and 4 bases at J; junction bases unmatched: 8. There are 16 residues in the CDR3. CDR3 bases: TGCGCCAGCAGCTCCCTACTAGCGGGAGTCCCAGATACGCAGTATTTT. Translation: CASSSLLAGVPDTQYF.

The chain employs TRBV6-5 and TRBJ1-1; 7 positions match TRBD1. This CDR3 has 14 residues. V shed 5 bases, J shed 0 bases, and the junction held 3 bases outside the gene matches. Germline assignment: CDR1 MNHEY and CDR2 SVGAGI. CDR3 sequence: CASSRDRMNTEAFF. DNA for the CDR3: TGTGCCAGCAGTCGGGACAGAATGAACACTGAAGCTTTCTTT.

The rearrangement joins TRBV18 to TRBJ2-1; D unresolved. Germline V CDR1 and CDR2: KGHSH, LQKENI. This CDR3 contains 13 residues. The germline V and J ends were trimmed by 1 base and 7 bases, with 8 bases remaining between them. DNA for the CDR3: TGTGCCAGCTCACCACTTCCGTATAATGAGCAGTTCTTC. Amino acids: CASSPLPYNEQFF.

The chain employs TRBV5-1 and TRBJ2-5; 15 bases align to TRBD2. The CDR3 length is 17 residues. J lost 5 bases, V lost 2 bases, and 7 bases had no gene match. Germline assignment: CDR1 SGHRS and CDR2 YFSETQ. CDR3: CASSFRTSGGAGETQYF. The CDR3 bases are TGCGCCAGCAGCTTTCGGACTAGCGGGGGGGCCGGTGAGACCCAGTACTTC.

The V call is TRBV18, the J call TRBJ1-2, with D tentatively TRBD1 (5 bases). Germline lookup yields CDR1 KGHSH and CDR2 LQKENI. Trimming cost V 3 bases and J 7 bases, with 24 bases left between them. The CDR3 has 17 residues. The CDR3 is CASSPQLELKTEGGYTF. Here the CDR3 DNA reads TGTGCCAGCTCACCCCAGTTGGAGCTCAAGACAGAAGGTGGCTACACCTTC.

This clone was counted only a few times. V is TRBV5-6 and J is TRBJ1-3, with 8 bases aligning to TRBD1. The length of the CDR3 is 14 residues. Germline V gene lookup returns CDR1 SGHDT and CDR2 YYEEEE. V lost 4 bases, J lost 3 bases, and 3 bases stayed unmatched. The CDR3 region is CASSIGQGGNTIYF. The CDR3, as DNA: TGTGCCAGCAGCATCGGACAGGGTGGAAACACCATATATTTT.

V gene TRBV9 combines with J gene TRBJ1-4; D call uncertain. Germline CDR1 is SGDLS and CDR2 is YYNGEE. V lost 2 bases and J lost 3, with 14 bases in between. The CDR3 covers 16 residues. The CDR3 spells CASSVGAGNSNEKLFF. Written as DNA, the CDR3 is TGTGCCAGCAGCGTCGGTGCGGGAAATTCTAATGAAAAACTGTTTTTT.

The V gene is TRBV9, the J gene TRBJ2-7; 16 positions match TRBD2. With 4 bases clipped from V and 4 bases from J, the junction kept 11 bases outside the gene matches. The germline V gene encodes CDR1 SGDLS and CDR2 YYNGEE. The CDR3 sequence is 18 residues long. The CDR3 DNA sequence: TGTGCCAGCAGCCCCGGGACTAGCGGGAGGGAATTAACTTACGAGCAGTACTTC. Translated: CASSPGTSGRELTYEQYF.

In regard to this clone: The same CDR3 can be traced to other DNA sequences in this sample. V gene TRBV19 combines with J gene TRBJ1-2; no clear D gene. This CDR3 is 13 amino acids long. The germline gives CDR1 LNHDA, CDR2 SQIVND (reference sequence). Trimming took 7 bases from V and 2 from J, leaving 11 bases between them. DNA of the CDR3: TGTGCCAGTATGCCGCCGCAGAACTATGGCTACACCTTC. Amino acid sequence: CASMPPQNYGYTF.

V and J are TRBV5-1 and TRBJ1-4, with 7 bases that match TRBD1. The ends lost 1 base at V and 7 bases at J; junction bases unmatched: 4. CDR3 size: 14 residues. Germline lookup yields CDR1 SGHRS and CDR2 YFSETQ. DNA for the CDR3: TGCGCCAGCAGCTTGTACCAGGGGGGTGAAAAACTGTTTTTT. This translates into CASSLYQGGEKLFF.

The J gene is TRBJ1-1, the V gene TRBV7-2; no definite D call. V gave up 2 bases and J gave up 0 bases, with 7 bases separating them. The CDR3 consists of 14 residues. In germline, CDR1 is SGHTA, CDR2 FQGNSA. CDR3 in DNA: TGTGCCAGCAGCTTAAGCTCCTTGAACACTGAAGCTTTCTTT. It is translated as CASSLSSLNTEAFF.

The chain uses TRBV19 and TRBJ1-5; TRBD1 matches 8 bases. Germline-derived CDR1 and CDR2 are LNHDA and SQIVND (reference sequence). This CDR3 region has 16 residues. The V segment lost 2 bases and the J segment 6 bases; nucleotides outside the gene matches: 9. The chain's CDR3 is CASSINPGGWGQPQHF. The CDR3, as DNA: TGTGCCAGTAGTATAAACCCAGGGGGCTGGGGTCAGCCCCAGCATTTT.

The chain recombines TRBV6-5 with TRBJ2-3; D unclear. The CDR3 extends over 11 amino acids. Germline V gene sequence: CDR1 MNHEY, CDR2 SVGAGI. V was pared by 5 bases and J by 9 bases, with 9 bases between. In nucleotides, the CDR3 is TGTGCCAGCAGTACGGTCTCGACGCAGTATTTT. Residues: CASSTVSTQYF.